This T cell receptor beta chain comes out of a study of CD8 T cells in Susac syndrome (dated by TCRdb to about 2019). Some background on the complete study: The study used repertoire sequencing to test whether antigen drove CD8+ T cell activation and differentiation in Susac syndrome.

Sequences GTSNPN (CDR1) and SVGIG (CDR2) are obtained from the germline V gene (reference sequence). V lost 0 bases and J lost 8 bases; the stretch between them is 10 bases long. From the cysteine through the phenylalanine, the CDR3 covers 13 amino acids. CDR3 DNA only is kept here, 39 bases in frame from base 1. RNA was extracted with the RNeasy kit and 0.5 to 1 ug was reverse transcribed using random hexamers. TCR beta CDR3 regions were amplified with the immunoSEQ multiplex PCR assay covering 54 Vbeta and 13 Jbeta segments. PCR amplification bias was corrected using a synthetic template baseline for primer optimization and computational correction. Concerning the study's data processing: Reads were annotated to V, D and J genes per IMGT and analyzed with immunoSEQ Analyzer, keeping only productive sequences. Clonality was calculated as one minus the Shannon entropy normalized by log2 of the number of productive unique sequences. For each patient and control, public and private clones were evaluated within the 100 most prevalent clones. Clones were defined as Susac-specific if absent from the healthy and MS cohorts, from around 1,100 published viral clones and from other ImmuneACCESS disease sequences. Clones were called with MiXCR by TCRdb after fastp trimmed the public reads at Q25, and only in-frame beta chains were retained. CDR3 protein duplicates are merged, each entry listing the most common genes and DNA. Here the V and J calls rest on TCRdb's processing, not on the authors' analysis. Present in this sample are roughly 170,000 distinct CDR3 sequences, under 95% of which were seen just once. The ten largest clones represent roughly 0.098% of the sample.

Peripheral blood CD8+ and CD4+ T cells from healthy donors, Susac syndrome patients and multiple sclerosis patients were profiled using high-throughput TCR beta sequencing. Treatment-naive patients with stable or active relapsing-remitting disease fulfilling revised McDonald criteria were used as multiple sclerosis controls. CD8+ TEMRA cells were enriched by FACS, while bulk CD8+ and CD4+ T cells were purified by magnetic negative isolation. Blood was collected in EDTA tubes and processed within 24 hours, with PBMCs isolated through density gradient centrifugation. PBMCs intended for TCR sequencing were frozen in liquid nitrogen and were later thawed in a 37 degrees C water bath. A purity of at least 90% was achieved for sorted or isolated CD4+, CD8+ and CD8+ TEMRA cells. General study outcomes and caveats: The study acknowledged that relatively few individuals were included in the TCR sequencing and HLA analysis.

For this clonotype: The antigen this receptor binds is unknown. One base away there is no much larger clone; base qualities are not given.

The TCR originated in a human donor with multiple sclerosis. Sequenced: CD4+ T cells from PBMCs. Recombination linked TRBV30 to TRBJ2-2, and TRBD1 may be the D gene, going by 6 matching bases. The nucleotide sequence reads TGTGCCTGGAGTGTACTTAGGGGGGGGGAGCTGTTTTTT. This yields the protein CAWSVLRGGELFF.